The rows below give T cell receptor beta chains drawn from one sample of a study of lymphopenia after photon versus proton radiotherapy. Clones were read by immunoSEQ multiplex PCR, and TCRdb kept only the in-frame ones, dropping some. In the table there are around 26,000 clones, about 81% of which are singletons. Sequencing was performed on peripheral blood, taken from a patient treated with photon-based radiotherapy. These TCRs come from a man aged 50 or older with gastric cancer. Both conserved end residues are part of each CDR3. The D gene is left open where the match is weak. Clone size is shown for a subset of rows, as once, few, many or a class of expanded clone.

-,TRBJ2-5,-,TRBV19,TGTGCCAGTAAGGCAGGGAGGGAGACCCAGTACTTC,CASKAGRETQYF
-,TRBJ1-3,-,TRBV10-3,TGTGCCATCAGACCCGGGACGAACTCTGGAAACACCATATATTTT,CAIRPGTNSGNTIYF
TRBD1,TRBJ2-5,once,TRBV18,TGTGCCAGCTCACAACAGGGGGCGATCGGAGAGACCCAGTACTTC,CASSQQGAIGETQYF
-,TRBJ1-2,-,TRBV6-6,TGTGCCAGCAGCTCAGGAGAAGATGGCTACACCTTC,CASSSGEDGYTF
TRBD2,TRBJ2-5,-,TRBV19,TGTGCCAGTAGTACGACCGGGACTAGCGGGGTAGAGACCCAGTACTTC,CASSTTGTSGVETQYF
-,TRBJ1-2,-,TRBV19,TGTGCCAGTAGTAAACTAGTCTATGGCTACACCTTC,CASSKLVYGYTF
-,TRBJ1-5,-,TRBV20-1,TGCAGTGTAGGACACAATCAGCCCCAGCATTTT,CSVGHNQPQHF
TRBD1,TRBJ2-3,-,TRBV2,TGTGCCAGCACCTCAGGGGGAGATACGCAGTATTTT,CASTSGGDTQYF
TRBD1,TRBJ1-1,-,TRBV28,TGTGCCAGCAGTTTATGGGGACAGGAACTCGAAGCTTTCTTT,CASSLWGQELEAFF
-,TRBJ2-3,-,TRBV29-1,TGCAGCGTTGTATTCAGGAGACACACAGATACGCAGTATTTT,CSVVFRRHTDTQYF
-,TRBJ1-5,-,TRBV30,TGTGCCTGGAGTGAAGCCTCATCATTGAATCAGCCCCAGCATTTT,CAWSEASSLNQPQHF
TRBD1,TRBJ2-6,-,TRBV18,TGTGCCAGCGGCCGGGACAGGGTTCTTGGGGCCAACGTCCTGACTTTC,CASGRDRVLGANVLTF
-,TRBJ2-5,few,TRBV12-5,TGTGCTAGTGGTTTTCGGACTCTGTACCAAGAGACCCAGTACTTC,CASGFRTLYQETQYF
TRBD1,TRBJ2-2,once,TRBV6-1,TGTGCCAGCAGTGAATCGTGGCAGGGGGCTCGGACCGGGGAGCTGTTTTTT,CASSESWQGARTGELFF
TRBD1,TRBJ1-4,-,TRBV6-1,TGTGCCAGCAGTGAAGTCTGGACAGGACTAAATGAAAAACTGTTTTTT,CASSEVWTGLNEKLFF
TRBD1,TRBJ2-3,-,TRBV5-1,TGCGCCAGCGAACGAACAGGGGGCGCAGATACGCAGTATTTT,CASERTGGADTQYF
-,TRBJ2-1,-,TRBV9,TGTGCCAGCAGCGTTGATTTTAATGAGCAGTTCTTC,CASSVDFNEQFF
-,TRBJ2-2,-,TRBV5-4,TGTGCCAGCAGCTTGGTATTAAACACCGGGGAGCTGTTTTTT,CASSLVLNTGELFF
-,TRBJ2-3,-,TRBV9,TGTGCCAGCAGCGTAGCCGGCGACGGGGATACGCAGTATTTT,CASSVAGDGDTQYF
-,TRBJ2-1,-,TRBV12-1,TGTGCCAGCAACTTGGTGGGGGCGGCCTACAATGAGCAGTTCTTC,CASNLVGAAYNEQFF
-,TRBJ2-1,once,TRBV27,TGTGCCAGCAGTCCACGGAAGGGGGGGAATGTCTACAATGAGCAGTTCTTC,CASSPRKGGNVYNEQFF
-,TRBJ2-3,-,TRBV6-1,TGTGCCAGCAGTAACCAGAGGGGTACGCAGTATTTT,CASSNQRGTQYF
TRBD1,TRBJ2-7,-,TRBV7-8,TGTGCCAGCAGCTTAGCTGCGACAGGGAACTACGAGCAGTACTTC,CASSLAATGNYEQYF
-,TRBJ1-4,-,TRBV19,TGTGCCAGTAGTGTAGGACGAAGGGTAGATGAAAAACTGTTTTTT,CASSVGRRVDEKLFF
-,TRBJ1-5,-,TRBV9,TGTGCCAGCAGCGTAGGCGTACTTAGCAATCAGCCCCAGCATTTT,CASSVGVLSNQPQHF
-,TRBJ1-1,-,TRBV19,TGTGCCAGTAGTATAGACAGGGCGAATGAAGCTTTCTTT,CASSIDRANEAFF
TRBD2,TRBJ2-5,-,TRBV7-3,TGTGCCAGCAGCTTAGCGGGGAGGGGAGAGACCCAGTACTTC,CASSLAGRGETQYF